What follows are 20 T cell receptor beta chains derived from one specimen sequenced in a study of T-cell reconstitution after alpha-beta-depleted transplantation in children. For TCRbeta, the library was prepared with unique molecular identifiers. TCRdb ran MiXCR on the PCR reads and lists one entry per CDR3 protein. This table holds some 550,000 distinct CDR3 sequences, 20% to 25% found once. The sequenced sample was PBMCs, mostly from graft donor cells, obtained 360 days after TCRalphabeta/CD19-depleted stem cell transplant. These receptors were taken from a boy under three years old who had a stem cell transplant for acute myeloid leukemia, so the T cells may come from the graft donor.

V usage is TRBV11-3 and J usage is TRBJ1-5; a weak D match, TRBD1 (5 bases). This CDR3 is 15 amino acids long. Germline V gives CDR1 SGHNT, CDR2 YENEEA. V lost 5 bases, J lost 2 bases, and 13 bases lay in between. CDR3 bases: TGTGCCAGCAGCATCGGGGGAGATGGCAATCAGCCCCAGCATTTT. It yields the protein CASSIGGDGNQPQHF.

This chain links TRBV5-6 with TRBJ2-1; possibly TRBD2 for D (7 bases). CDR1 is SGHDT, CDR2 YYEEEE, per germline. The CDR3 covers 16 residues. Trimming left V 4 bases short and J 2 bases short, with 16 bases between. The DNA for the CDR3 is TGTGCCAGCAGCCAGTGGGGGGGCAGCCCCTACAATGAGCAGTTCTTC. Amino acid sequence: CASSQWGGSPYNEQFF.

In this sample, this clonotype turned up many times. This chain links TRBV5-1 with TRBJ2-3, with 10 bases identical to TRBD2. J was trimmed by 7 bases and V by 2 bases; bases with no gene match: 10. Germline V CDR1 and CDR2: SGHRS, YFSETQ. This CDR3 has 16 residues. For the CDR3, the DNA is TGCGCCAGCAGCTTCGGAAGCGGGGGGGCCGTAAATACGCAGTATTTT. It specifies CASSFGSGGAVNTQYF. Filled out from reference TRBV5-1 and TRBJ2-3, the complete variable domain reads KAGVTQTPRYLIKTRGQQVTLSCSPISGHRSVSWYQQTPGQGLQFLFEYFSETQRNKGNFPGRFSGRQFSNSRSEMNVSTLELGDSALYLCASSFGSGGAVNTQYFGPGTRLTVL.

There are many counts of this clonotype. This chain joins TRBV11-2 and TRBJ2-2, with D perhaps TRBD1 (6 bases). This CDR3 contains 16 residues. Germline CDR1 SGHAT, CDR2 FQNNGV. The germline V and J ends were trimmed by 5 bases and 5 bases, with 18 bases remaining between them. CDR3 sequence (DNA): TGTGCCAGCAGCCCACAATCGGGCAGGGGAACCGGGGAGCTGTTTTTT. Encoded protein: CASSPQSGRGTGELFF.

A word on this clonotype: This may come from a read error, since a much larger clone is one base off. J is TRBJ2-7 and V is TRBV21-1. TRBV21-1 is recorded as a pseudogene. This CDR3 comprises 13 residues. This CDR3 reads CASQHGSTYEEYF. In DNA form, the CDR3 reads TGTGCCAGCCAGCACGGCTCGACCTACGAGGAGTACTTC.

This clonotype appeared once. A junction boundary mismatches the germline segment, possibly from a read error. The J gene is TRBJ2-1, the V gene TRBV20-1; TRBD2 matches 12 bases. Germline V gives CDR1 DFQATT, CDR2 SNEGSKA (reference sequence). This CDR3 spans 19 amino acids. The CDR3 loop reads CCANGLAGTEGSSYNEQFF. In DNA, the CDR3 is TGCTGTGCAAACGGACTAGCGGGGACCGAGGGGAGCTCCTACAATGAGCAGTTCTTC.

This clonotype was seen a few times. The chain joins TRBV20-1 to TRBJ2-1, with TRBD1 matching over 10 bases. CDR1 is DFQATT, CDR2 SNEGSKA, per germline (reference sequence). The CDR3 covers 14 residues. The V segment lost 7 bases and the J segment 6 bases; nucleotides outside the gene matches: 9. The CDR3 coding sequence is TGCAGTGTTAGGAAGGGGACAGGGGCCAATGAGCAGTTCTTC. This sequence encodes CSVRKGTGANEQFF.

This clonotype appeared many times. This chain joins TRBV6-5 and TRBJ2-1; the D gene is possibly TRBD1 (6 bases). This CDR3 has 17 residues. Trimming took off 0 bases at V and 5 bases at J, with 17 bases between the two ends. Germline V lookup: CDR1 MNHEY, CDR2 SVGAGI. CDR3 loop: CASSYSRWDIGDNEQFF. DNA for the CDR3: TGTGCCAGCAGTTACTCGAGATGGGACATAGGTGACAATGAGCAGTTCTTC.

The V call is TRBV28, the J call TRBJ1-6; D unresolved. CDR3 length equals 14 residues. Trimming took off 5 bases at V and 6 bases at J, with 11 bases between the two ends. The V gene's germline CDR1 is MDHEN and CDR2 SYDVKM. CDR3 coding DNA: TGTGCCAGCAGTCCTGAGATCCTTAATTCACCCCTCCACTTT. It yields the protein CASSPEILNSPLHF.

This clonotype was detected a few times. The genes are TRBV20-1 and TRBJ2-7; 7 nucleotides match TRBD1. The J segment lost 1 base and the V segment lost 6 bases, leaving 6 bases of the junction unmatched. The CDR3 totals 13 residues. Per the germline V gene, CDR1 is DFQATT and CDR2 is SNEGSKA (reference sequence). The CDR3 region is CSAEPGQSYEQYF. The CDR3 DNA reads as TGCAGTGCAGAGCCGGGACAGTCCTACGAGCAGTACTTC.

The J gene is TRBJ2-7, the V gene TRBV27; a weak D match, TRBD2 (5 bases). The V end lost 5 bases, the J end lost 5 bases, and 22 bases lay between the germline ends. This CDR3 is 16 amino acids long. CDR1 MNHEY and CDR2 SMNVEV come from the germline V gene (reference sequence). This chain's CDR3 is CASSLHLGQDLDEQYF. The DNA of the CDR3 is TGTGCCAGCAGTCTCCACCTTGGGCAGGACTTGGACGAGCAGTACTTC.

This clonotype was detected ten times or more. The CDR3 DNA sequence: TGTGCCTGGAGTTGGGGGGCCTACGAGCAGTACTTC. Translated, it gives CAWSWGAYEQYF. V and J are TRBV30 and TRBJ2-7, with TRBD2 as a possible D gene (6 bases). This CDR3 comprises 12 residues. Germline-derived CDR1 and CDR2 are GTSNPN and SVGIG (reference sequence). The V gene lost 2 bases and the J gene lost 2 bases, with 7 bases spanning the gap.

This clonotype has at least ten counts. This chain joins TRBV4-3 and TRBJ2-2; D perhaps matches TRBD2 (5 bases). Between the trimmed V and J ends, which lost 6 bases and 4 bases, there was a span of 15 bases. The CDR3 is made up of 15 amino acids. Germline V CDR1 and CDR2: LGHNA, YSLEER. The CDR3 coding sequence is TGCGCCAGCAGGCAGGCGATTCGGGGCACCGGGGAGCTGTTTTTT. This encodes CASRQAIRGTGELFF.

Only a few counts were recorded for this clonotype. V usage is TRBV20-1 and J usage is TRBJ2-1; 8 nucleotides agree with TRBD2. This CDR3 is 16 amino acids long. Looked up from germline, CDR1 is DFQATT and CDR2 is SNEGSKA (reference sequence). The J segment lost 1 base and the V segment lost 3 bases, leaving 8 bases of the junction unmatched. DNA for the CDR3: TGCAGTGCTAGGGCAAACGCGGGGGGTTCCTACAATGAGCAGTTCTTC. Protein sequence: CSARANAGGSYNEQFF.

In its sample, this clonotype was seen a few times. Here the CDR3 reads CSAEKRGYSTDTQYF. CDR3 in DNA: TGCAGTGCAGAAAAGAGAGGGTATAGCACAGATACGCAGTATTTT. The genes are TRBV20-1 and TRBJ2-3, with a possible D match to TRBD2 (5 bases). The CDR3 sequence is 15 residues long. V lost 6 bases and J lost 0, with 16 bases in between. CDR1 is DFQATT, CDR2 SNEGSKA, per germline (reference sequence).

This clonotype was found a few times. The chain employs TRBV12-3 or TRBV12-4 and TRBJ2-1; D unresolved. The CDR3 runs to 15 residues. Deletions cut 5 bases from V and 3 bases from J, with 14 bases between. Here the CDR3 reads CASSPWDHRYNEQFF. CDR3 DNA: TGTGCCAGCAGTCCTTGGGATCACCGCTACAATGAGCAGTTCTTC.

This clonotype was detected only a few times. The V call is TRBV6-4, the J call TRBJ2-3, with D perhaps matching TRBD1 or TRBD2 (5 bases each). Germline V gene data show CDR1 as MRHNA and CDR2 as SNTAGT. This CDR3 is 16 amino acids long. V dropped 2 bases and J dropped 6 bases, with 18 bases sitting between them. DNA for the CDR3: TGTGCCAGCAGTGACGCCGCCGGGACCCCAAGGGATACGCAGTATTTT. Its translation is CASSDAAGTPRDTQYF.

This clonotype is a singleton in its sample. This chain connects TRBV11-2 to TRBJ2-2; D is possibly TRBD1 or TRBD2 (5 bases each). The CDR3 loop spans 18 amino acids. In germline, CDR1 is SGHAT, CDR2 FQNNGV. The germline V and J ends were trimmed by 5 bases and 7 bases, with 26 bases remaining between them. The CDR3 DNA sequence: TGTGCCAGCAGCCACCCCCGGGGTAGGGGAACCCACAACGGGGAGCTGTTTTTT. Its translation is CASSHPRGRGTHNGELFF.

This clonotype appeared a few times. The chain carries TRBV4-2 and TRBJ1-4, with D possibly being TRBD1 (5 bases). Germline V gene data show CDR1 as LGHNA and CDR2 as YNFKEQ. V was trimmed by 1 base and J by 4 bases, leaving 16 bases between them. This CDR3 comprises 17 residues. DNA of the CDR3: TGTGCCAGCAGCCAAGCCCCTCTCCGCGGGGGTAATGAAAAACTGTTTTTT. Its protein product is CASSQAPLRGGNEKLFF.

This rearrangement joins TRBV15 to TRBJ1-1; possibly TRBD1 for D (5 bases). The CDR3 consists of 16 residues. Germline CDR1 is LNHNV and CDR2 is YYDKDF (reference sequence). Between the trimmed V and J ends, which lost 0 bases and 3 bases, there was a span of 14 bases. DNA for the CDR3: TGTGCCACCAGCAGAGAGCCGGGGGGAGTGGACACTGAAGCTTTCTTT. Translation gives CATSREPGGVDTEAFF.